This TCR beta chain was captured by sequencing in a study of T cells expressing NK-cell markers. The CDR3 is 13 residues long. The germline CDR1 and CDR2 sequences are SNHLY and FYNNEI. Using the 5' RACE reads, TCRdb records one entry per CDR3 protein without DNA. The sample holds 350,000 to 450,000 distinct CDR3 sequences. Sequencing was carried out using blood T cells: a sorted CD56 or NKG2C T cell subset, CD4+ or CD8+ T cells, or bulk PBMC T cells (not recorded which). V usage is TRBV2 and J usage is TRBJ2-7; TCRdb returns TRBD1, unconfirmable since there is no DNA. This TCR was sampled from a man aged 18-69 years in good health. CDR3: CASSEVQGYEQYF.